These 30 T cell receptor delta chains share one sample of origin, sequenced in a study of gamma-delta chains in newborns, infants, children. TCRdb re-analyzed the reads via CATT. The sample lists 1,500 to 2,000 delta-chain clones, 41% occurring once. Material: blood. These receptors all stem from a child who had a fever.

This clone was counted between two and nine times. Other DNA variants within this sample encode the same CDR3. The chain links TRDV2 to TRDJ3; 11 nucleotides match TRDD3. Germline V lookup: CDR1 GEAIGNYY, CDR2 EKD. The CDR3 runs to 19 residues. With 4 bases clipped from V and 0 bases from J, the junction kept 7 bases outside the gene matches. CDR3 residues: CACDPTGGYSSWDTRQMFF. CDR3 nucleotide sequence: TGTGCCTGTGATCCTACTGGGGGATATAGCTCCTGGGACACCCGACAGATGTTTTTC.

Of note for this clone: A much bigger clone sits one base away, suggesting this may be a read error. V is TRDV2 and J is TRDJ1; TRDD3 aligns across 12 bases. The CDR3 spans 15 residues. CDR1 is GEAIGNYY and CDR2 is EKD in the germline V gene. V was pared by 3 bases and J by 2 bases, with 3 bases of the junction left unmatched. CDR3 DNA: TGTGCCTGTGACCTACTGGGGGATACTACCGATAAACTCATCTTT. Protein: CACDLLGDTTDKLIF.

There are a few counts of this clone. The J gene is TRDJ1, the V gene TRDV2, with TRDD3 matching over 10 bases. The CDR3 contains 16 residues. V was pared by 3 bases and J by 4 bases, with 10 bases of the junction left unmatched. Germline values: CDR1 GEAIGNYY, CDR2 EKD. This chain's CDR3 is CACDPLGGIRLDKLIF. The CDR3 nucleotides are TGTGCCTGTGACCCCCTCGGGGGGATACGGCTCGATAAACTCATCTTT.

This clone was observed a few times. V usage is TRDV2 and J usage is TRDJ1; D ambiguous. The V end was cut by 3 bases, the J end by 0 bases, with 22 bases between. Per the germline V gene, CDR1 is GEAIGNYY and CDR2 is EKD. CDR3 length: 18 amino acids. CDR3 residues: CACDPLSSGTFYTDKLIF. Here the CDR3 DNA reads TGTGCCTGTGACCCGTTGTCGAGTGGGACCTTTTACACCGATAAACTCATCTTT.

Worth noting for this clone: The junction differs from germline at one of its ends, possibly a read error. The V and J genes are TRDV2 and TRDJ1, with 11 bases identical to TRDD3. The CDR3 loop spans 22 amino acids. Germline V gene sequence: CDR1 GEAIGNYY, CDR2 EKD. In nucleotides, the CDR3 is TGTGCCTGTGACACCCTAGGCGTGGCTGGGGGATACCCCAGGCACAACACCGATAAACTCACCTTT. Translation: CACDTLGVAGGYPRHNTDKLTF.

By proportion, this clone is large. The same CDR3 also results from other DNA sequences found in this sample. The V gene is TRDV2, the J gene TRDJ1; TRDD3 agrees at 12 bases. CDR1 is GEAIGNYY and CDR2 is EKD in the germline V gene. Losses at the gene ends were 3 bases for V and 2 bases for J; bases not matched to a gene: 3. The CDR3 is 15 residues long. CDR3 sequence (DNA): TGTGCCTGTGACGGGCTGGGGGATACGACCGATAAACTCATCTTT. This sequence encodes CACDGLGDTTDKLIF.

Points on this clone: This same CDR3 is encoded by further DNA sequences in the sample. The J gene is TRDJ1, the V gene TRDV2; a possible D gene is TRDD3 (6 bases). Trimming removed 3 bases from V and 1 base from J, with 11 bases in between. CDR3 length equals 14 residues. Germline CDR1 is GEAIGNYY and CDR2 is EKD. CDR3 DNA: TGTGCCTGTGACCGACTGGGAAGCACCGATAAACTCATCTTT. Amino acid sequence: CACDRLGSTDKLIF.

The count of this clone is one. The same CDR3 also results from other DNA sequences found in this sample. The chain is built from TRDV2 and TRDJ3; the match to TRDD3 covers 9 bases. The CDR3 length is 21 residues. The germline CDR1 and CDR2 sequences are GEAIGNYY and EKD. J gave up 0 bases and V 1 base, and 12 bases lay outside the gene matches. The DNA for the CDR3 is TGTGCCTGTGACACGGGTACTGGGGGAAGCCTGACCTCCTGGGACACCCGACAGATGTTTTTC. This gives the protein CACDTGTGGSLTSWDTRQMFF.

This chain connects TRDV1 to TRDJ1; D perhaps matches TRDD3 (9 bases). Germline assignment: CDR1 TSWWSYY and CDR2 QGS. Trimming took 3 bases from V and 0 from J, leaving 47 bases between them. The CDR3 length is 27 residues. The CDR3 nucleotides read TGTGCTCTTGGGGAGCCCACGATCCTTCCTAACGATTCGGGGGCCTCTTACTGGGGGACATACACCGATAAACTCATCTTT. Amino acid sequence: CALGEPTILPNDSGASYWGTYTDKLIF.

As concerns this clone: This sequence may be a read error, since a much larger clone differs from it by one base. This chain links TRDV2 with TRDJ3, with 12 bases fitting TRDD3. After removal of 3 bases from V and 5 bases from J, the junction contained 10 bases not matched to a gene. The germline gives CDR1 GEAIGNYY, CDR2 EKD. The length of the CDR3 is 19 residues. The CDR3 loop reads CACDAILGDTTRDTRQMFF. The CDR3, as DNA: TGTGCCTGTGACGCGATACTGGGGGATACCACCCGGGACACCCGACAGATGTTTTTC.

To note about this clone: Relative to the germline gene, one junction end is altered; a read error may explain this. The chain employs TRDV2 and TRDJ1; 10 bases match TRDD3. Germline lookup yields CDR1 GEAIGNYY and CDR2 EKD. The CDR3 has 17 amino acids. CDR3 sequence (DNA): TGTGCCTGTGACACCTTACTGGGGGATTTTGACACCGATAAACTTATCTTT. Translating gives CACDTLLGDFDTDKLIF.

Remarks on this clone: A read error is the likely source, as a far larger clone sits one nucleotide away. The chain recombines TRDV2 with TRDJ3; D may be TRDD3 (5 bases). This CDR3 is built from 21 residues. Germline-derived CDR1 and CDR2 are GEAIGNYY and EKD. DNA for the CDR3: TGTGCCTGTGACTCCATCGTTTTGGGGTCCCAGGGCTCCTGGGACACCCGACAGACGTTTTTC. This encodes CACDSIVLGSQGSWDTRQTFF.

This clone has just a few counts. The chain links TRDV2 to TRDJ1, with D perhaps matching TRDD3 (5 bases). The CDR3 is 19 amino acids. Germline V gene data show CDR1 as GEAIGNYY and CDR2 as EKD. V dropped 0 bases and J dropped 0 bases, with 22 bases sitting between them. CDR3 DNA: TGTGCCTGTGACACCGCCTTTGGTGGGGCAACAGGGCACACCGATAAACTCATCTTT. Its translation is CACDTAFGGATGHTDKLIF.

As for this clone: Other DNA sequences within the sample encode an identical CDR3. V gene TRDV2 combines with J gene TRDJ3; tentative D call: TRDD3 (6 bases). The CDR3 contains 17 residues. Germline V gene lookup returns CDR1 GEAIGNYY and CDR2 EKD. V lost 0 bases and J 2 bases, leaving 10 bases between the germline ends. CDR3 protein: CACDTAGGTWDTRQMFF. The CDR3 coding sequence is TGTGCCTGTGACACCGCGGGGGGGACCTGGGACACCCGACAGATGTTTTTC.

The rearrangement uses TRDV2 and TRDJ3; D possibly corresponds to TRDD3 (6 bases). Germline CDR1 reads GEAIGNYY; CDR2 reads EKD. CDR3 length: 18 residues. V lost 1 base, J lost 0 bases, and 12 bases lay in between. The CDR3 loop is CACDTGGHSSWDTRQMFF. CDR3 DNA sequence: TGTGCCTGTGACACTGGGGGTCATTCCTCCTGGGACACCCGACAGATGTTTTTC.

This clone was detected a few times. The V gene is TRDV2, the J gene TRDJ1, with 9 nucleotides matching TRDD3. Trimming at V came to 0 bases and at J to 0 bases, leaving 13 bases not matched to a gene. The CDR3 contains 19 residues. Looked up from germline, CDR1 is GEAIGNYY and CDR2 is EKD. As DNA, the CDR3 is TGTGCCTGTGACACCGTCGGTCGTACTGGGGGAACTTACACCGATAAACTCATCTTT. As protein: CACDTVGRTGGTYTDKLIF.

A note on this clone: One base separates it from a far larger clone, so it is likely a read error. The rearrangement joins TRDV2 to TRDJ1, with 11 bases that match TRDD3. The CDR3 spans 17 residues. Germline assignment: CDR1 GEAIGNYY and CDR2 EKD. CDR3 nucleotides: TGTGCCTATGACGCCATTACTGGGGGATATAGGTCCGATAAACTCATCTTT. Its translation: CAYDAITGGYRSDKLIF.

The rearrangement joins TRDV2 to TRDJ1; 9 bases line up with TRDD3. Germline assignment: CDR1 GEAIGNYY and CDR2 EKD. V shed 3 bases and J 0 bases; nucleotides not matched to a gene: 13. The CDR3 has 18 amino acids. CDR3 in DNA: TGTGCCTGTGACGCGGTACTGGGGGAAGCCACGTACACCGATAAACTCATCTTT. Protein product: CACDAVLGEATYTDKLIF.

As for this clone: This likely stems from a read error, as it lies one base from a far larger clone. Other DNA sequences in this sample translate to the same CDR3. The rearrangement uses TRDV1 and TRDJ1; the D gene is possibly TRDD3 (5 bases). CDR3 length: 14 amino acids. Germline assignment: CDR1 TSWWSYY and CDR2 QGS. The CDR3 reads CALGEVRVPDKLIF. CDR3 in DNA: TGCGCTCTTGGGGAAGTCCGGGTCCCCGATAAACTCATCTTT.

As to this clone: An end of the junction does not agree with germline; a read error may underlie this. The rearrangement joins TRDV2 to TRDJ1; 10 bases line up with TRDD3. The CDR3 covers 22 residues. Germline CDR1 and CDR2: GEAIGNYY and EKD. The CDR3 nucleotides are TGTGCCCGTGACCCCCTCCTCGACCCTACTGGGGGATGCGCGAGGCAGTCTGGTAAACTCATCTTT. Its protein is CARDPLLDPTGGCARQSGKLIF.

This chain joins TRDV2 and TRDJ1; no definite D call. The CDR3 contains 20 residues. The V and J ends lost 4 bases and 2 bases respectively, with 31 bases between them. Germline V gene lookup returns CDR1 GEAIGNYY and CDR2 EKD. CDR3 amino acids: CACEGLLPTRLTDGTDKLIF. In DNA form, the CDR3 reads TGTGCCTGTGAGGGACTGCTACCCACCCGCCTTACTGACGGTACCGATAAACTCATCTTT.

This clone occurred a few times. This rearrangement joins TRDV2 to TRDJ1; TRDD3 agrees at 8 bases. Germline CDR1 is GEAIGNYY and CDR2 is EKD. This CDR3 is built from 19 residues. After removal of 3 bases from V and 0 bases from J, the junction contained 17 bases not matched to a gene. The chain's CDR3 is CACDPAGTGGPPYTDKLIF. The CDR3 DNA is TGTGCCTGTGACCCTGCCGGTACTGGGGGCCCCCCTTACACCGATAAACTCATCTTT.

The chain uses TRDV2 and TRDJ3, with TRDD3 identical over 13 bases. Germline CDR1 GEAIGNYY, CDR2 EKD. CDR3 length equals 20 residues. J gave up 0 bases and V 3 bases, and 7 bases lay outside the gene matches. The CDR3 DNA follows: TGTGCCTGTGACGCCGTACTGGGGGATACGGGCTCCTGGGACACCCGACAGATGTTTTTC. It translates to CACDAVLGDTGSWDTRQMFF.

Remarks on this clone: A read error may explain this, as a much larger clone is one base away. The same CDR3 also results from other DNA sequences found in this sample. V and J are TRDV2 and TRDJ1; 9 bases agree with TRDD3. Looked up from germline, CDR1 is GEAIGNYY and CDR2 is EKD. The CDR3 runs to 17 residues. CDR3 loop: CACDSLGELQYTDKLIF. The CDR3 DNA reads TGTGCCTGTGACTCACTGGGGGAGCTCCAGTACACCGATAAGCTCATCTTT.

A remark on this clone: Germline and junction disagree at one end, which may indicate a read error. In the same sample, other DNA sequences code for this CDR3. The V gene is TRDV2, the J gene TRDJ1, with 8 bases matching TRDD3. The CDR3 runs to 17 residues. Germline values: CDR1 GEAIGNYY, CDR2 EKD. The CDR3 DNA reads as TGTGCCTGCGACACAATCGGACTGGGGGTGAGAGACGATAAACTCATCTTT. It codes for CACDTIGLGVRDDKLIF.

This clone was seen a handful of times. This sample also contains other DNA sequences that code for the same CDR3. CDR3 amino acids: CACDTVHLGDTQYTDKLIF. The CDR3 region has the DNA TGTGCCTGTGACACTGTTCATCTGGGGGATACGCAATACACCGATAAACTCATCTTT. This rearrangement joins TRDV2 to TRDJ1; 12 nucleotides match TRDD3. The CDR3 has 19 residues. J gave up 0 bases and V 1 base, and 11 bases lay outside the gene matches. Germline CDR1 GEAIGNYY, CDR2 EKD.

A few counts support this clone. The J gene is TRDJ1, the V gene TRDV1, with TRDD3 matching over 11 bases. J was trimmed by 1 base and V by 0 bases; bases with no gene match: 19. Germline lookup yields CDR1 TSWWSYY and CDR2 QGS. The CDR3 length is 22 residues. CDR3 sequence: CALGELGFLYWGIKEGTDKLIF. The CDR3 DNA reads TGTGCTCTTGGGGAACTGGGTTTCCTCTACTGGGGGATAAAAGAGGGCACCGATAAACTCATCTTT.

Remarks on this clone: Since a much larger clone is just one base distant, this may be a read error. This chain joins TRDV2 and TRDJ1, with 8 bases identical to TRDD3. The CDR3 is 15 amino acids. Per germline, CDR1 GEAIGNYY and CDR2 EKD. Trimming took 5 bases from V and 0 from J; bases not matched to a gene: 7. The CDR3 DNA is TGTGCCTGTGTCGCGCTGGGGGACGACACCGATAAACTCATCTTT. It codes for CACVALGDDTDKLIF.

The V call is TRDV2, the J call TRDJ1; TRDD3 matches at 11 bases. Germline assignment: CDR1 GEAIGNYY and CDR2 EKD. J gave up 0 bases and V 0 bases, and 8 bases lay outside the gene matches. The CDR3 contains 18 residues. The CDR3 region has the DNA TGTGCCTGTGACACCGCTGCTGGGGGATACCAGTACACCGATAAACTCATCTTT. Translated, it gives CACDTAAGGYQYTDKLIF.

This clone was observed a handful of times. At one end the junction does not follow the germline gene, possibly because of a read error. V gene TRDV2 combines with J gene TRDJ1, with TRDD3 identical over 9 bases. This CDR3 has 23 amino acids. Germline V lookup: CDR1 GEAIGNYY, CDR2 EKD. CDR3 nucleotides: TGTGCCTGTGTCACCGTAACCCTACCGGGGGTCGAGGGGGATACTCAACACACCGATAAACTCATCTTT. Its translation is CACVTVTLPGVEGDTQHTDKLIF.